Each of the 15 T cell receptor beta chains below was sequenced from the same sample in a study of cytotoxic CD8 clonotypes in ibrutinib-treated CLL. Profiling relied on immunoSEQ multiplex PCR, and the TCRdb table lists in-frame clones only, not all of them. The sample lists tens of thousands of clones; around 60% were seen once. The specimen comprised PBMCs, sampled after 24 months of ibrutinib treatment. The receptors come from a human donor with chronic lymphocytic leukemia.

V gene TRBV6-5 combines with J gene TRBJ2-7; D not resolved. CDR1 MNHEY and CDR2 SVGAGI come from the germline V gene. V lost 4 bases and J lost 8, with 9 bases in between. The CDR3 sequence is 11 residues long. The chain's CDR3 is CASSSEIKQYF. CDR3 bases: TGTGCCAGCAGTTCCGAGATTAAGCAGTACTTC.

The chain carries TRBV11-3 and TRBJ2-2, with 9 bases matching TRBD1. Per germline, CDR1 SGHNT and CDR2 YENEEA. Trimming took 3 bases from V and 8 from J; bases not matched to a gene: 10. This CDR3 contains 16 residues. CDR3 in amino acids: CASSFRGTGSAGELFF. Written as DNA, the CDR3 is TGTGCCAGCAGCTTCCGAGGGACAGGGAGCGCGGGGGAGCTGTTTTTT.

The V gene is TRBV4-2, the J gene TRBJ2-7; D could derive from TRBD1 or TRBD2 (5 bases each). Trimming stripped 0 bases from V and 4 bases from J, with 19 bases between. This CDR3 has 17 residues. The germline V gene has CDR1 LGHNA and CDR2 YNFKEQ. DNA for the CDR3: TGTGCCAGCAGCCAAGAAGAGGGGCAGTTGGGGATATACGAGCAGTACTTC. It is translated as CASSQEEGQLGIYEQYF.

The V gene is TRBV7-9, the J gene TRBJ2-5; 14 nucleotides match TRBD2. The CDR3 has 16 residues. V trimming: 5 bases; J trimming: 5 bases; junction bases outside the gene matches: 7. Germline loops: CDR1 SEHNR, CDR2 FQNEAQ (reference sequence). CDR3 sequence: CASSEGTSGSVETQYF. For the CDR3, the DNA is TGTGCCAGCAGCGAAGGGACTAGCGGGAGCGTCGAGACCCAGTACTTC.

V gene TRBV5-6 combines with J gene TRBJ2-1; 7 nucleotides line up with TRBD1. J lost 7 bases, V lost 1 base, and 8 bases had no gene match. CDR1 and CDR2 from the germline V gene are SGHDT and YYEEEE. CDR3 length equals 15 residues. Here the CDR3 reads CASSLIQQGWNEQFF. CDR3 bases: TGTGCCAGCAGCTTGATACAACAGGGGTGGAATGAGCAGTTCTTC. The full variable domain, rest sourced from reference TRBV5-6 and TRBJ2-1, is DAGVTQSPTHLIKTRGQQVTLRCSPKSGHDTVSWYQQALGQGPQFIFQYYEEEERQRGNFPDRFSGHQFPNYSSELNVNALLLGDSALYLCASSLIQQGWNEQFFGPGTRLTVL.

V gene TRBV28 combines with J gene TRBJ1-1; weak D call: TRBD1 (5 bases). The CDR3 has 12 amino acids. The V end was cut by 5 bases, the J end by 13 bases, with 17 bases between. CDR1 is MDHEN, CDR2 SYDVKM, per germline. This CDR3 reads CASSRNRDSNFF. As DNA, the CDR3 is TGTGCCAGCAGTCGTAACCGGGACTCCAATTTCTTT.

This sequence joins TRBV7-2 and TRBJ1-6; D not certain. The germline V gene has CDR1 SGHTA and CDR2 FQGNSA. V was cut by 2 bases and J by 5 bases, with 10 bases left in between. The CDR3 consists of 15 residues. The CDR3 DNA is TGTGCCAGCAGCTTAAGGTCCGGGCATAATTCACCCCTCCACTTT. As protein: CASSLRSGHNSPLHF.

This clone was seen more than once but under ten times. V usage is TRBV19 and J usage is TRBJ2-1; 7 positions match TRBD1. Germline V gene lookup returns CDR1 LNHDA and CDR2 SQIVND (reference sequence). This CDR3 region has 16 residues. J lost 0 bases, V lost 5 bases, and 7 bases had no gene match. CDR3 loop: CASSAARGSSYNEQFF. CDR3 in DNA: TGTGCCAGTAGTGCCGCCAGGGGGAGCTCCTACAATGAGCAGTTCTTC.

The J gene is TRBJ1-2, the V gene TRBV21-1; TRBD1 reflects the table's D call only, with no check against the DNA. TRBV21-1 is termed a pseudogene. The CDR3 consists of 15 residues. The CDR3 DNA is TGTGCCAGCAGCGCCCCGGACAGGGCGGTGGATGGCTACACCTTC. This gives the protein CASSAPDRAVDGYTF.

As regards this clone: Other nucleotide sequences in the sample specify the same CDR3. V is TRBV5-1 and J is TRBJ1-1, with 9 bases matching TRBD1. The CDR3 has 13 amino acids. Germline values: CDR1 SGHRS, CDR2 YFSETQ. The V gene end was trimmed by 4 bases and the J gene end by 4 bases; junction bases not matched to a gene: 2. CDR3 sequence: CASSLTGGTEAFF. For the CDR3, the DNA is TGCGCCAGCAGCCTGACAGGGGGCACTGAAGCTTTCTTT.

This chain uses TRBV30 with TRBJ2-1, with a tentative D call TRBD1 (6 bases). Germline V gene lookup returns CDR1 GTSNPN and CDR2 SVGIG (reference sequence). The CDR3 consists of 15 residues. Trimming took off 0 bases at V and 7 bases at J, with 16 bases between the two ends. The CDR3 DNA follows: TGTGCCTGGAGTGTACTCCAGGGGCTATCAAATGAGCAGTTCTTC. Its translation is CAWSVLQGLSNEQFF.

This clone was observed at least ten times. The chain couples TRBV27 to TRBJ2-2; no definite D call. The CDR3 is 14 residues long. The ends were cut back, 4 bases at V and 3 bases at J, with 9 bases in the middle. CDR1 MNHEY and CDR2 SMNVEV come from the germline V gene (reference sequence). This CDR3 is CASSSRPYTGELFF. The CDR3 DNA reads TGTGCCAGCAGTTCCCGTCCCTACACCGGGGAGCTGTTTTTT.

The table lists this clone with many counts. The chain employs TRBV11-3 and TRBJ2-5; the D is unclear. Looked up from germline, CDR1 is SGHNT and CDR2 is YENEEA. V dropped 4 bases and J dropped 0 bases, with 3 bases sitting between them. This CDR3 has 12 residues. The CDR3, as DNA: TGTGCCAGCAGCTCGGACCAAGAGACCCAGTACTTC. Translation gives CASSSDQETQYF.

In this sample, this clone turned up a few times. The chain has TRBV7-9 and TRBJ2-7; D remains unclear. The V end was cut by 5 bases, the J end by 8 bases, with 13 bases between. This CDR3 has 12 amino acids. Germline V gene data show CDR1 as SEHNR and CDR2 as FQNEAQ (reference sequence). DNA for the CDR3: TGTGCCAGCAGCCCACCGGGTCCAAAGCAGTACTTC. It specifies CASSPPGPKQYF.

This clone has more than one count but fewer than ten. The chain recombines TRBV2 with TRBJ2-1; perhaps TRBD2 as D (7 bases). Germline V gives CDR1 SNHLY, CDR2 FYNNEI. V was shortened by 7 bases and J by 4 bases, with 23 bases between the two germline ends. This CDR3 is built from 17 residues. CDR3 loop: CASNNGPPGGAYNEQFF. In nucleotides, the CDR3 is TGTGCCAGCAACAACGGGCCCCCGGGGGGCGCTTACAATGAGCAGTTCTTC.